This T cell receptor beta chain was recorded in a study of graft-versus-host responses after intestinal transplantation. Whole-study context: Multivisceral, liver-intestinal, or isolated intestinal grafts went to recipients. Study-level findings and limits: The study found high graft-versus-host to host-versus-graft clonal ratios in allografts of patients with graft-donor T cell macrochimerism. GvH clones turned up in recipient marrow; some had shown up first in ileum or blood.

The CDR3 is 15 residues long. Between the trimmed V and J ends, which lost 1 base and 1 base, there was a span of 11 bases. Per germline, CDR1 SGHTS and CDR2 YDEGEE. Of note for this clone: Its antigen is as yet unknown.

The protocol was immunoSEQ multiplex PCR, while the TCRdb copy is restricted to in-frame clones and leaves out a portion. The sample contains about 83,000 clones, 85% to 90% of which appear only once. The chain has TRBV5-8 and TRBJ1-1, with D perhaps TRBD1 (5 bases). The material was unstimulated CD4+ T cells sorted from spleen or lymph node cells, obtained before intestinal transplant. This clonotype was sampled from a human donor who received an intestinal transplant. The CDR3 DNA sequence: TGTGCCAGCAGCTTGTACAGGTACTCGAACACTGAAGCTTTCTTT. Protein: CASSLYRYSNTEAFF.